This TCR beta chain appears in the sequencing data of a study of T-cell memory formation after mild COVID-19. Study in general: The study found TCR clusters largely donor specific.

With 6 bases removed from V and 9 bases from J, the gap between germline ends came to 15 bases. Germline assignment: CDR1 KGHSH and CDR2 LQKENI. The length of the CDR3 is 14 residues. Regarding the study as a whole: Mostly located in CM and EM were contracting CD4+ clones, with contracting CD8+ clones located in EMRA.

This clonotype showed up just a few times. What it binds is unknown. 5'RACE primed from the constant segment yielded TCR alpha and TCR beta cDNA libraries bearing sample barcodes and UMIs. From the 5' RACE reads, TCRdb called clonotypes with MiXCR, one entry per CDR3 protein. Here the sample spans roughly 130,000 distinct CDR3 sequences, 15% to 20% being singletons. Material: PBMCs or a T cell subset sorted from them (not recorded which). The chain couples TRBV18 to TRBJ1-6; D not resolved. The sequence came from a man aged 18 to 29 who had mild COVID-19 (a few samples of this study predate the infection). Cell type and time point are not known. CDR3 protein: CASSQSTQSSPLHF. The CDR3 nucleotides read TGTGCCAGCTCGCAATCTACCCAATCTTCACCCCTCCACTTT.